Reported below is one T cell receptor beta chain. The sample belongs to a study of blood T cell repertoires in COVID-19. V gave up 0 bases and J gave up 0 bases, with 16 bases separating them. The CDR3 extends over 18 amino acids. Germline loops: CDR1 SGHNT, CDR2 YYREEE (reference sequence). Libraries were prepared by immunoSEQ multiplex PCR; TCRdb keeps only in-frame clonotypes and omits some of them. The repertoire includes tens of thousands of clones, roughly 86% of them detected once, and 4% to 5% sits in the top ten. The chain joins TRBV5-4 to TRBJ2-4; possibly TRBD2 for D (5 bases). The TCR sequence derives from an elderly man with active COVID-19. Sample: peripheral blood. Written as DNA, the CDR3 is TGTGCCAGCAGCTTGGCAGGCGGGCCCCAACTAGCCAAAAACATTCAGTACTTC. Amino acids: CASSLAGGPQLAKNIQYF.